This T cell receptor beta chain was identified in a study of Ad26.COV2.S vaccination and SARS-CoV-2 variants. Study details: A participant enrolled in the COV1001 Ad26.COV2.S trial arm provided the sample. Recipients of Ad26.COV2.S got it intramuscularly, once or twice 56 days apart.

The treatment is: roughly 18 received Ad26.COV2.S at low or high dose, single or two shots; 5 received placebo; per-sample allocation not given. It was on day 63 after the first vaccine or placebo injection that samples were taken. Findings and caveats of the study: Individuals receiving vaccine had higher spike-specific TCR breadth than placebo recipients did.

TCRdb's copy holds only in-frame clones and misses some; the assay was immunoSEQ multiplex PCR. The sample yields roughly 400,000 clones, roughly 87% seen once. With respect to this clone: Antigen specificity is unknown.

The J segment lost 2 bases and the V segment lost 2 bases, leaving 2 bases of the junction unmatched. The CDR3 consists of 14 residues. Germline V gives CDR1 MNHEY, CDR2 SVGAGI. This TCR derives from a person aged 18 to 65 who received the Ad26.COV2.S COVID-19 vaccine or a placebo. This chain uses TRBV6-5 with TRBJ1-2; 7 bases line up with TRBD1. The source was peripheral blood, collected in a trial of Ad26.COV2.S vaccine versus placebo. The CDR3 DNA follows: TGTGCCAGCAGTTACGGGACAGACAACTATGGCTACACCTTC. Its translation: CASSYGTDNYGYTF.